This T cell receptor (beta chain) came from a study of patients and donors after allogeneic stem cell transplantation. TCRdb re-called the RT-PCR reads with MiXCR, one entry per CDR3 protein. Of 410,000 or so distinct CDR3 sequences in the sample, around 15% were seen once. The CDR3 is made up of 14 amino acids. Germline assignment: CDR1 KGHDR and CDR2 SFDVKD. V lost 1 base, J lost 3 bases, and 9 bases lay in between. In this sample, this clonotype turned up a few times. The sequence came from a human donor who was either an allogeneic HSCT recipient or a stem cell or donor lymphocyte infusion donor (not recorded which). It is not recorded whose cells these are; they may come from a transplant donor. The rearrangement joins TRBV24-1 to TRBJ2-7; the D is unclear. Sequenced material: blood, either unsorted or a sorted T cell fraction (not recorded which). CDR3 DNA sequence: TGTGCCACCAGTGATTTTGGCGTCCTCTACGAGCAGTACTTC. As protein: CATSDFGVLYEQYF.